Below are 21 T cell receptor beta chains sequenced from a single sample in a study of early stage breast cancer tumors. The table came from immunoSEQ multiplex PCR; TCRdb's copy has only in-frame clones and leaves some out. In the table there are about 53,000 clones, just over 90% of which are singletons. Sequences were obtained from blood. Receptors were obtained from a person aged 65 to 79 with breast cancer.

The chain combines TRBV7-3 with TRBJ2-3; the match to TRBD2 covers 7 bases. Trimming took 1 base from V and 3 from J; bases not matched to a gene: 7. The CDR3 runs to 16 residues. Germline values: CDR1 SGHTA, CDR2 FQGTGA. The CDR3 sequence: CASSLNGGRWTDTQYF. The CDR3 DNA follows: TGTGCCAGCAGCTTAAACGGCGGGAGATGGACAGATACGCAGTATTTT.

The chain employs TRBV29-1 and TRBJ1-4; unclear D gene. Between the trimmed V and J ends, which lost 2 bases and 7 bases, there was a span of 11 bases. This CDR3 is built from 13 residues. The germline gives CDR1 SQVTM, CDR2 ANQGSEA. CDR3 sequence: CSVEPVRAEKLFF. The CDR3 DNA reads as TGCAGCGTTGAACCGGTTCGTGCTGAAAAACTGTTTTTT.

The chain recombines TRBV10-3 with TRBJ1-2; TRBD1 agrees at 9 bases. V lost 9 bases, J lost 6 bases, and 14 bases stayed unmatched. The length of the CDR3 is 15 residues. Per the germline V gene, CDR1 is ENHRY and CDR2 is SYGVKD. The CDR3 loop is CAIGIPGQGLDGYTF. The CDR3 DNA follows: TGTGCCATTGGGATACCGGGACAGGGTTTAGATGGCTACACCTTC.

The chain uses TRBV28 and TRBJ2-1; 9 nucleotides match TRBD2. Trimming removed 6 bases from V and 3 bases from J; junction bases left unmatched: 6. The CDR3 has 15 amino acids. In germline, CDR1 is MDHEN, CDR2 SYDVKM. The CDR3 sequence is CASSPTSGGYNEQFF. The CDR3 DNA reads TGTGCCAGCAGCCCGACTAGCGGAGGCTACAATGAGCAGTTCTTC.

This rearrangement joins TRBV6-4 to TRBJ1-6; D is ambiguous. This CDR3 comprises 13 residues. Germline CDR1 MRHNA, CDR2 SNTAGT. The V and J ends lost 2 bases and 5 bases respectively, with 4 bases between them. The CDR3 sequence: CASSDLHNSPLHF. CDR3 nucleotides: TGTGCCAGCAGTGACCTCCATAATTCACCCCTCCACTTT.

The rearrangement joins TRBV29-1 to TRBJ2-1; 12 nucleotides line up with TRBD2. V gave up 7 bases and J gave up 5 bases; unmatched junction bases: 3. Germline CDR1 and CDR2: SQVTM and ANQGSEA. The CDR3 loop spans 13 amino acids. This CDR3 reads CSGGLAGHNEQFF. The CDR3 coding sequence is TGCAGCGGGGGACTAGCGGGCCACAATGAGCAGTTCTTC.

The rearrangement uses TRBV27 and TRBJ1-6; possibly TRBD1 for D (5 bases). The length of the CDR3 is 13 residues. Germline V CDR1 and CDR2: MNHEY, SMNVEV (reference sequence). V was clipped by 4 bases and J by 9 bases, with 10 bases between them. The CDR3 DNA follows: TGTGCCAGCAGTTCGGGACTCCGTTCACCCCTCCACTTT. Encoded protein: CASSSGLRSPLHF.

The chain has TRBV5-4 and TRBJ1-2, with a weak D call TRBD1 (5 bases). Germline V gene lookup returns CDR1 SGHNT and CDR2 YYREEE (reference sequence). The CDR3 consists of 16 residues. V was cut by 0 bases and J by 4 bases, with 16 bases left in between. The CDR3 loop reads CASSLESTVGGYGYTF. In DNA, the CDR3 is TGTGCCAGCAGCTTGGAGTCGACAGTCGGTGGCTATGGCTACACCTTC. Combining the CDR3 with reference TRBV5-4 and TRBJ1-2 gives the whole variable domain ETGVTQSPTHLIKTRGQQVTLRCSSQSGHNTVSWYQQALGQGPQFIFQYYREEENGRGNFPPRFSGLQFPNYSSELNVNALELDDSALYLCASSLESTVGGYGYTFGSGTRLTVV.

The chain employs TRBV11-3 and TRBJ2-7, with unresolved D. This CDR3 comprises 14 residues. In germline, CDR1 is SGHNT, CDR2 YENEEA. The ends were cut back, 0 bases at V and 5 bases at J, with 11 bases in the middle. CDR3 loop: CASSLDTSENEQYF. Written as DNA, the CDR3 is TGTGCCAGCAGCTTAGATACGTCGGAGAACGAGCAGTACTTC.

CDR3 sequence: CASSSPLYHSGNTIYF. The CDR3 nucleotides are TGTGCCAGCAGCTCCCCGCTCTACCACTCTGGAAACACCATATATTTT. The chain couples TRBV9 to TRBJ1-3; no clear D. Between the trimmed V and J ends, which lost 4 bases and 0 bases, there was a span of 14 bases. CDR1 is SGDLS, CDR2 YYNGEE, per germline. The CDR3 sequence is 16 residues long.

The V call is TRBV9, the J call TRBJ1-2; a possible D gene is TRBD1 (6 bases). Per the germline V gene, CDR1 is SGDLS and CDR2 is YYNGEE. CDR3 size: 13 residues. V was cut by 5 bases and J by 1 base, with 9 bases left in between. CDR3 amino acids: CASSRQVNYGYTF. The CDR3 nucleotides are TGTGCCAGCAGTCGACAGGTTAACTATGGCTACACCTTC.

The chain is built from TRBV19 and TRBJ1-2; weak D call: TRBD1 (5 bases). There are 12 residues in the CDR3. V lost 10 bases and J 9 bases, leaving 18 bases between the germline ends. Germline V CDR1 and CDR2: LNHDA, SQIVND (reference sequence). The CDR3 bases are TGTGCCATCTCCGAGACGCAGGGTCGCTACACCTTC. It encodes CAISETQGRYTF.

The V and J genes are TRBV7-9 and TRBJ2-7; weak D call: TRBD2 (6 bases). The CDR3 spans 14 residues. With 5 bases removed from V and 0 bases from J, the gap between germline ends came to 11 bases. The germline gives CDR1 SEHNR, CDR2 FQNEAQ (reference sequence). CDR3 protein: CASSRQTSSYEQYF. CDR3 coding DNA: TGTGCCAGCAGCCGACAGACTAGCTCCTACGAGCAGTACTTC. Looking up the rest from reference TRBV7-9 and TRBJ2-7 gives the full variable domain: DTGVSQNPRHKITKRGQNVTFRCDPISEHNRLYWYRQTLGQGPEFLTYFQNEAQLEKSRLLSDRFSAERPKGSFSTLEIQRTEQGDSAMYLCASSRQTSSYEQYFGPGTRLTVT.

V gene TRBV11-2 combines with J gene TRBJ2-1; weak D call: TRBD2 (6 bases). Trimming removed 5 bases from V and 0 bases from J, with 14 bases in between. The CDR3 is made up of 16 amino acids. CDR1 SGHAT and CDR2 FQNNGV come from the germline V gene. The CDR3 region is CASSPVGGSSYNEQFF. The CDR3, as DNA: TGTGCCAGCAGCCCAGTGGGGGGAAGCTCCTACAATGAGCAGTTCTTC.

The V call is TRBV9, the J call TRBJ1-2; D might be TRBD1 (6 bases). Per germline, CDR1 SGDLS and CDR2 YYNGEE. Trimming took 3 bases from V and 4 from J, leaving 19 bases between them. This CDR3 region has 16 residues. The CDR3 DNA follows: TGTGCCAGCAGCGGTGGCCAGGGGAGCCTAGTCTATGGCTACACCTTC. It yields the protein CASSGGQGSLVYGYTF.

The V call is TRBV6-5, the J call TRBJ1-1; D perhaps matches TRBD1 (6 bases). CDR1 and CDR2 (germline): MNHEY, SVGAGI. The CDR3 covers 13 residues. Trimming cost V 0 bases and J 7 bases, with 9 bases left between them. The CDR3 here is CASSYSTGYEAFF. The CDR3 coding sequence is TGTGCCAGCAGTTACTCGACAGGTTATGAAGCTTTCTTT.

The DNA of the CDR3 is TGTGCCAGTAGGTCACAGGGTACCCCCGTGGGCTACACCTTC. It codes for CASRSQGTPVGYTF. The chain links TRBV19 to TRBJ1-2; D possibly corresponds to TRBD1 (6 bases). Germline CDR1 reads LNHDA; CDR2 reads SQIVND (reference sequence). Trimming removed 6 bases at V and 8 bases at J, with 19 bases between. The CDR3 is 14 amino acids.

The V call is TRBV30, the J call TRBJ2-5; 7 bases map to TRBD2. The CDR3 extends over 13 amino acids. With V trimmed by 5 bases and J by 5 bases, 8 bases remained unmatched. Germline V gene data show CDR1 as GTSNPN and CDR2 as SVGIG (reference sequence). CDR3 region: CAWQSSGGETQYF. CDR3 nucleotides: TGTGCCTGGCAGTCGTCCGGGGGGGAGACCCAGTACTTC. Full variable domain (rest looked up from reference TRBV30 and TRBJ2-5): SQTIHQWPATLVQPVGSPLSLECTVEGTSNPNLYWYRQAAGRGLQLLFYSVGIGQISSEVPQNLSASRPQDRQFILSSKKLLLSDSGFYLCAWQSSGGETQYFGPGTRLLVL.

This clone appeared once. The V and J genes are TRBV7-9 and TRBJ1-2; D gene unclear. Trimming cost V 5 bases and J 2 bases, with 12 bases left between them. The germline V gene has CDR1 SEHNR and CDR2 FQNEAQ (reference sequence). The CDR3 runs to 14 residues. The CDR3 sequence: CASSPVYHNYGYTF. CDR3 sequence (DNA): TGTGCCAGCAGCCCAGTTTATCACAACTATGGCTACACCTTC. Looking up the rest from reference TRBV7-9 and TRBJ1-2 gives the full variable domain: DTGVSQNPRHKITKRGQNVTFRCDPISEHNRLYWYRQTLGQGPEFLTYFQNEAQLEKSRLLSDRFSAERPKGSFSTLEIQRTEQGDSAMYLCASSPVYHNYGYTFGSGTRLTVV.

This clone was picked up one time. V is TRBV27 and J is TRBJ1-2; 7 bases are a match to TRBD1. Germline CDR1 and CDR2: MNHEY and SMNVEV (reference sequence). The length of the CDR3 is 13 residues. V shed 6 bases and J 4 bases; nucleotides not matched to a gene: 5. The CDR3 sequence: CASRDGQAYGYTF. CDR3 coding DNA: TGTGCCAGCAGGGACGGACAGGCCTATGGCTACACCTTC.

CDR3 amino acids: CASSDSHRLGGDYGYTF. The CDR3 DNA sequence: TGTGCCAGCAGTGACTCGCACAGGCTTGGCGGTGACTATGGCTACACCTTC. The genes are TRBV6-4 and TRBJ1-2; a weak D match, TRBD1 (5 bases). Trimming shortened V by 0 bases and J by 3 bases, and 17 bases separated the two germline ends. The CDR3 totals 17 residues. Germline V CDR1 and CDR2: MRHNA, SNTAGT.